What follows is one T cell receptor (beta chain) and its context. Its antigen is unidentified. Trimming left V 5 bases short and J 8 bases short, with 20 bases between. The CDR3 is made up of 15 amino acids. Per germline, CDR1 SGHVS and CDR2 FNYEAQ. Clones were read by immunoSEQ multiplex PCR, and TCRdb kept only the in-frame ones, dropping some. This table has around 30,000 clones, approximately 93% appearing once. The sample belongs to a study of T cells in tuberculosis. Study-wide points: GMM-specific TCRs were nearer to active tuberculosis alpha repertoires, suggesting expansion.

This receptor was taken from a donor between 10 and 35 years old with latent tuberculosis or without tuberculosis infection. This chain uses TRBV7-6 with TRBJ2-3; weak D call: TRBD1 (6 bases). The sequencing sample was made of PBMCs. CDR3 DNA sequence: TGTGCCAGCAGCCCGGGCCAAGGGGGTCCCGCTACGCAGTATTTT. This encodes CASSPGQGGPATQYF.